A single sample gave rise to the 29 T cell receptor beta chains below, sequenced in a study of T cell changes during pregnancy in multiple sclerosis. Sequencing was performed with immunoSEQ multiplex PCR; in TCRdb, only in-frame clones are kept and a portion is missing. The sample holds 45,000 to 55,000 clones; roughly 90% are singletons and the top ten take about 1.5%. This sample comprised peripheral blood, obtained in the first trimester of pregnancy. Receptors were obtained from a female donor in good health, enrolled as a control in a pregnancy study.

The chain combines TRBV11-2 with TRBJ1-4; D is undetermined. Trimming cost V 4 bases and J 8 bases, with 8 bases left between them. This CDR3 has 12 residues. CDR1 and CDR2 from the germline V gene are SGHAT and FQNNGV. This chain's CDR3 is CASSSQQEKLFF. CDR3 DNA: TGTGCCAGCAGCTCCCAACAAGAAAAACTGTTTTTT.

This rearrangement joins TRBV27 to TRBJ2-1; weak D call: TRBD1 (6 bases). Germline lookup yields CDR1 MNHEY and CDR2 SMNVEV (reference sequence). Trimming cost V 2 bases and J 5 bases, with 13 bases left between them. This CDR3 region has 15 residues. In nucleotides, the CDR3 is TGTGCCAGCAGTTTAGGGGGCAGCCCTAACAATGAGCAGTTCTTC. Amino acids: CASSLGGSPNNEQFF.

DNA of the CDR3: TGTGCCAGTACCGACAGGGCCCAGCATTTT. Translated: CASTDRAQHF. The chain couples TRBV19 to TRBJ1-5, with 7 bases aligning to TRBD1. The germline V gene has CDR1 LNHDA and CDR2 SQIVND (reference sequence). V shed 7 bases, J shed 11 bases, and the junction held 2 bases outside the gene matches. The CDR3 totals 10 residues.

The rearrangement links TRBV19 to TRBJ2-3; possibly TRBD1 for D (6 bases). CDR3 length: 14 residues. Germline CDR1 reads LNHDA; CDR2 reads SQIVND (reference sequence). Trimming cost V 4 bases and J 6 bases, with 14 bases left between them. As DNA, the CDR3 is TGTGCCAGTAGTAAGGGGGACGGCTGGGATACGCAGTATTTT. Translation: CASSKGDGWDTQYF.

The chain links TRBV7-2 to TRBJ2-7; 7 bases agree with TRBD1. Germline CDR1 reads SGHTA; CDR2 reads FQGNSA. This CDR3 has 14 amino acids. After removal of 5 bases from V and 3 bases from J, the junction contained 7 bases not matched to a gene. The CDR3 region is CASSLSGTDYEQYF. Written as DNA, the CDR3 is TGTGCCAGCAGCCTGTCCGGGACAGACTACGAGCAGTACTTC.

In this sample, this clone turned up a few times. The chain couples TRBV4-2 to TRBJ2-5, with 13 bases lining up with TRBD2. The germline V gene encodes CDR1 LGHNA and CDR2 YNFKEQ. With 4 bases clipped from V and 4 bases from J, the junction kept 6 bases outside the gene matches. The CDR3 totals 16 residues. CDR3 sequence (DNA): TGTGCCAGCAGCCCTCGACTAGCGGGGGGTGGAGAGACCCAGTACTTC. It encodes CASSPRLAGGGETQYF.

V and J are TRBV29-1 and TRBJ2-3, with 12 bases that match TRBD2. Germline CDR1 and CDR2: SQVTM and ANQGSEA. With 0 bases clipped from V and 0 bases from J, the junction kept 4 bases outside the gene matches. The CDR3 contains 17 residues. The CDR3 sequence: CSVEDWTSGTSTDTQYF. CDR3 bases: TGCAGCGTTGAAGATTGGACTAGCGGGACTAGCACAGATACGCAGTATTTT.

The chain couples TRBV19 to TRBJ1-2, with 7 nucleotides matching TRBD1. The CDR3 has 14 amino acids. The junction had 8 bases not matched to a gene; V was cut back by 6 bases and J by 4 bases. CDR1 is LNHDA and CDR2 is SQIVND in the germline V gene (reference sequence). The CDR3 is CASSYDRASYGYTF. The CDR3 coding sequence is TGTGCCAGTAGCTATGACAGGGCTTCCTATGGCTACACCTTC.

This clone was recorded once. The chain combines TRBV6-5 with TRBJ2-7, with 11 positions matching TRBD2. CDR3 length: 15 amino acids. Germline V lookup: CDR1 MNHEY, CDR2 SVGAGI. The V and J ends lost 2 bases and 2 bases, in that order; junction bases with no gene match: 2. The CDR3 spells CASSYLAGGTYEQYF. CDR3 nucleotides: TGTGCCAGCAGTTACCTAGCGGGGGGAACCTACGAGCAGTACTTC.

The chain uses TRBV11-3 and TRBJ1-5, with D maybe TRBD1 (6 bases). Germline CDR1 is SGHNT and CDR2 is YENEEA. V lost 1 base and J lost 7, with 14 bases in between. The CDR3 consists of 15 residues. CDR3 region: CASSLGCRGLQPQHF. CDR3 nucleotides: TGTGCCAGCAGCTTAGGATGCAGGGGTCTCCAGCCCCAGCATTTT.

The chain combines TRBV11-2 with TRBJ2-2, with D tentatively TRBD1 (6 bases). In germline, CDR1 is SGHAT, CDR2 FQNNGV. V gave up 5 bases and J gave up 4 bases, with 11 bases separating them. The CDR3 contains 14 residues. The CDR3 DNA is TGTGCCAGCAGCCTACAGGGAAGCACCGGGGAGCTGTTTTTT. Protein sequence: CASSLQGSTGELFF.

The chain has TRBV6-6 and TRBJ2-1; perhaps TRBD2 as D (5 bases). Trimming left V 0 bases short and J 8 bases short, with 11 bases between. The CDR3 sequence is 14 residues long. Germline-derived CDR1 and CDR2 are MNHNY and SVGAGI (reference sequence). DNA for the CDR3: TGTGCCAGCAGTTACTCGACGGGGATCGATGAGCAGTTCTTC. Its protein is CASSYSTGIDEQFF.

The V call is TRBV18, the J call TRBJ1-5, with 11 nucleotides matching TRBD1. After removal of 1 base from V and 4 bases from J, the junction contained 6 bases not matched to a gene. The germline V gene encodes CDR1 KGHSH and CDR2 LQKENI. This CDR3 comprises 17 residues. CDR3 DNA sequence: TGTGCCAGCTCACCACGGGGACAGGGGGGAGGTAATCAGCCCCAGCATTTT. It encodes CASSPRGQGGGNQPQHF.

The chain employs TRBV7-9 and TRBJ2-2; D unresolved. Trimming cost V 0 bases and J 3 bases, with 5 bases left between them. CDR3 length: 14 residues. Germline V gene data show CDR1 as SEHNR and CDR2 as FQNEAQ (reference sequence). Here the CDR3 DNA reads TGTGCCAGCAGCTTAGCAACGGACACCGGGGAGCTGTTTTTT. This codes for CASSLATDTGELFF.

This chain joins TRBV6-1 and TRBJ1-6, with 8 positions matching TRBD1. There are 14 residues in the CDR3. Unmatched junction bases numbered 4, after V lost 5 bases and J lost 7 bases. The germline V gene encodes CDR1 MNHNS and CDR2 SASEGT. In nucleotides, the CDR3 is TGTGCCAGCAGTCCCCGACAGGGGAATTCACCCCTCCACTTT. Translating gives CASSPRQGNSPLHF.

The chain recombines TRBV28 with TRBJ2-1, with D unclear. Trimming removed 4 bases at V and 2 bases at J, with 12 bases between. This CDR3 has 15 amino acids. Germline CDR1 reads MDHEN; CDR2 reads SYDVKM. CDR3 nucleotide sequence: TGTGCCAGCAGTTCCCCTCTTAGCCCCTACAATGAGCAGTTCTTC. Its protein product is CASSSPLSPYNEQFF.

This clone has only a few counts. The rearrangement joins TRBV19 to TRBJ1-5; D gene uncertain. V dropped 4 bases and J dropped 0 bases, with 19 bases sitting between them. Germline values: CDR1 LNHDA, CDR2 SQIVND (reference sequence). This CDR3 is built from 18 residues. The CDR3 protein is CASSSTGFWYDSNQPQHF. DNA for the CDR3: TGTGCCAGTAGTAGCACCGGTTTTTGGTATGATAGCAATCAGCCCCAGCATTTT.

The chain uses TRBV19 and TRBJ2-5; 13 bases are shared with TRBD2. The germline V gene has CDR1 LNHDA and CDR2 SQIVND (reference sequence). CDR3 length: 16 residues. Trimming at V came to 4 bases and at J to 6 bases, leaving 8 bases not matched to a gene. The CDR3 nucleotides are TGTGCCAGTAGTACTGTACTAGCGGGAGGGGGAAAGACCCAGTACTTC. Protein: CASSTVLAGGGKTQYF.

The CDR3: CASREKGRSIRAFF. DNA of the CDR3: TGTGCCAGCAGAGAAAAGGGGCGGAGTATTAGAGCTTTCTTT. The chain couples TRBV28 to TRBJ1-1; D perhaps matches TRBD1 (5 bases). Germline V gene lookup returns CDR1 MDHEN and CDR2 SYDVKM. V dropped 6 bases and J dropped 10 bases, with 21 bases sitting between them. The CDR3 has 14 amino acids.

This clone appeared once. This rearrangement joins TRBV5-1 to TRBJ2-1, with 7 bases identical to TRBD2. CDR1 is SGHRS and CDR2 is YFSETQ in the germline V gene. The CDR3 length is 15 residues. The junction had 6 bases not matched to a gene; V was cut back by 4 bases and J by 2 bases. The CDR3 DNA sequence: TGCGCCAGCAGCGCCCTGGGGGGGGCCTACAATGAGCAGTTCTTC. It codes for CASSALGGAYNEQFF.

The chain has TRBV2 and TRBJ1-5; 9 bases line up with TRBD1. V was clipped by 8 bases and J by 3 bases; unmatched bases: 2. Germline V CDR1 and CDR2: SNHLY, FYNNEI. This CDR3 comprises 13 residues. The CDR3 loop reads CASRTGDNQPQHF. Written as DNA, the CDR3 is TGTGCCAGCCGGACAGGGGACAATCAGCCCCAGCATTTT.

This clone was observed once. This chain links TRBV9 with TRBJ2-3, with 11 bases aligning to TRBD2. This CDR3 region has 16 residues. Germline V gene lookup returns CDR1 SGDLS and CDR2 YYNGEE. V lost 4 bases and J lost 5; bases outside the gene matches: 9. CDR3 in amino acids: CASSTVAGGWGDTQYF. CDR3 sequence (DNA): TGTGCCAGCAGCACAGTAGCGGGAGGGTGGGGAGATACGCAGTATTTT.

This sequence joins TRBV19 and TRBJ1-2, with TRBD1 matching over 9 bases. Per germline, CDR1 LNHDA and CDR2 SQIVND (reference sequence). J was trimmed by 1 base and V by 4 bases; bases with no gene match: 10. CDR3 size: 17 residues. CDR3 loop: CASSNGTGRVVNYGYTF. The DNA for the CDR3 is TGTGCCAGTAGTAACGGGACAGGGAGAGTGGTTAACTATGGCTACACCTTC.

CDR3 in DNA: TGCGCCAGCAGCTTGACAGACGGAACCTACGAGCAGTACTTC. This encodes CASSLTDGTYEQYF. The gene calls are TRBV5-1 and TRBJ2-7, with D unclear. This CDR3 comprises 14 residues. Germline V gene sequence: CDR1 SGHRS, CDR2 YFSETQ. Trimming cost V 1 base and J 2 bases, with 10 bases left between them. The full variable domain, its missing parts supplied by reference TRBV5-1 and TRBJ2-7, is KAGVTQTPRYLIKTRGQQVTLSCSPISGHRSVSWYQQTPGQGLQFLFEYFSETQRNKGNFPGRFSGRQFSNSRSEMNVSTLELGDSALYLCASSLTDGTYEQYFGPGTRLTVT.

The chain is built from TRBV5-1 and TRBJ2-3, with 7 bases that match TRBD2. V was clipped by 0 bases and J by 2 bases; unmatched bases: 3. Looked up from germline, CDR1 is SGHRS and CDR2 is YFSETQ. The CDR3 is made up of 15 amino acids. This chain's CDR3 is CASSLAGGDTDTQYF. The CDR3 DNA follows: TGCGCCAGCAGCTTGGCGGGGGGTGACACAGATACGCAGTATTTT.

This sequence joins TRBV7-9 and TRBJ2-1, with 7 bases aligning to TRBD1. Per the germline V gene, CDR1 is SEHNR and CDR2 is FQNEAQ (reference sequence). The V segment lost 8 bases and the J segment 4 bases; nucleotides outside the gene matches: 14. The CDR3 is made up of 16 amino acids. CDR3 sequence (DNA): TGTGCCAGCGGGAACACAGGGGACCTACTATACAATGAGCAGTTCTTC. Translating it yields CASGNTGDLLYNEQFF.

The chain is built from TRBV5-1 and TRBJ1-3, with D possibly TRBD1 on 6 matching bases. The V end lost 0 bases, the J end lost 3 bases, and 10 bases lay between the germline ends. Germline CDR1 is SGHRS and CDR2 is YFSETQ. This CDR3 is built from 15 residues. CDR3 sequence reads: CASSLGQAGGNTIYF. DNA for the CDR3: TGCGCCAGCAGCTTGGGACAGGCGGGTGGAAACACCATATATTTT.

This chain uses TRBV4-2 with TRBJ1-4, with D perhaps TRBD1 (5 bases). V lost 0 bases and J 1 base, leaving 9 bases between the germline ends. There are 16 residues in the CDR3. The germline V gene encodes CDR1 LGHNA and CDR2 YNFKEQ. CDR3 DNA sequence: TGTGCCAGCAGCCAAGATCTGACAGAAACTAATGAAAAACTGTTTTTT. It yields the protein CASSQDLTETNEKLFF.

This clone was counted only a few times. The chain combines TRBV30 with TRBJ1-1; 8 bases agree with TRBD1. This CDR3 is built from 11 residues. Trimming took 3 bases from V and 8 from J; bases not matched to a gene: 2. Germline CDR1 GTSNPN, CDR2 SVGIG (reference sequence). The CDR3 region has the DNA TGTGCCTGGAGGCAGGGGGCGGAAGCTTTCTTT. It is translated as CAWRQGAEAFF. The full variable domain, its missing parts supplied by reference TRBV30 and TRBJ1-1, is SQTIHQWPATLVQPVGSPLSLECTVEGTSNPNLYWYRQAAGRGLQLLFYSVGIGQISSEVPQNLSASRPQDRQFILSSKKLLLSDSGFYLCAWRQGAEAFFGQGTRLTVV.